The source of this T cell receptor beta chain is a study of blood T cell repertoires in COVID-19. The J segment lost 1 base and the V segment lost 6 bases, leaving 1 base of the junction unmatched. The CDR3 spans 13 residues. CDR1 is ENHRY, CDR2 SYGVKD, per germline. Libraries were prepared by immunoSEQ multiplex PCR; TCRdb keeps only in-frame clonotypes and omits some of them. This repertoire shows about 150,000 clones, less than 95% found once; its top ten account for approximately 0.55%. The chain employs TRBV10-3 and TRBJ1-1; 8 bases map to TRBD1. This clonotype was obtained from a man aged 45 to 65 with acute or convalescent COVID-19. The specimen sequenced was peripheral blood. This CDR3 is CAIRGQENTEAFF. DNA for the CDR3: TGTGCCATCAGGGGACAGGAGAACACTGAAGCTTTCTTT.